Sequencing of this T cell receptor (beta chain) was carried out in a study of molecular identifiers for immune sequencing clone quantification. The ends were cut back, 4 bases at V and 6 bases at J, with 9 bases in the middle. CDR3 length: 12 amino acids. Germline CDR1 reads SEHNR; CDR2 reads FQNEAQ (reference sequence). Both previously described methods and listed TCR primers were employed to make bulk TCR libraries. In TCRdb, the PCR reads were re-called with MiXCR into one record per CDR3 protein. This sample has some 680,000 distinct CDR3 sequences; roughly 23% occur once, and the top ten carry 0.7% to 0.95%. Concerning this clonotype itself: No antigen is known for it. A much more abundant neighbour one base away suggests this may be a read error.

The authors gated naive CD8 T cells as CD8+CD4-CCR7+CD45RA+ for sorting. Study outcomes and limitations: Spiked TCR RNA from one Jurkat cell reportedly showed up when mixed among one million naive cells. Among effectors, clones above 20 RNA copies held over 98% of molecules; among naive cells, under 1%.

The sequence came from a human donor in good health. Some libraries in this study had Jurkat cell RNA spiked in. The rearrangement links TRBV7-9 to TRBJ1-1, with D possibly matching TRBD1 (5 bases). What was sequenced was naive CD8+ T cells from blood, with Jurkat cell RNA spiked in. Indicated subset: FACS-sorted CD8+CD4-CCR7+CD45RA+ naive T cells. DNA for the CDR3: TGTGCCAGCAGCTGGCGGGGGGCTGAAGCTTTCTTT. It specifies CASSWRGAEAFF.